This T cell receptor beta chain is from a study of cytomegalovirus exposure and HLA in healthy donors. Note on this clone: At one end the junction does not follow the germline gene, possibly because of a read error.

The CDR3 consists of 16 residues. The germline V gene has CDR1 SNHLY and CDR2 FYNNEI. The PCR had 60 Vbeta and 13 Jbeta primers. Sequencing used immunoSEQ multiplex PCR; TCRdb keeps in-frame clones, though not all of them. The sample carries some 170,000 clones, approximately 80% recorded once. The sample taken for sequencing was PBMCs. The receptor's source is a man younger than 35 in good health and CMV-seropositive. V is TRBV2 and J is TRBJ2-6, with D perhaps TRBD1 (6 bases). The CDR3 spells CASSATGRAGANGLTF. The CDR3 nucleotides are TGTGCCAGCAGTGCCACAGGGCGGGCTGGGGCCAACGGCCTGACTTTC.